This TCR beta chain comes out of a study of blood T cells in healthy people across ages. This clonotype showed up just a few times. Together with a sample-barcoded 5' primer, a J-beta primer mix was included in a second PCR lasting 7 to 11 cycles. The study obtained at least 3 million CDR3-containing paired-end reads from every sample. TCRdb itself ran the 5' RACE reads through MiXCR, one entry per CDR3 protein. The sample lists 1.2 million to 1.5 million distinct CDR3 sequences, around two fifths occurring once. With V trimmed by 6 bases and J by 3 bases, 5 bases remained unmatched. CDR3 length equals 14 residues. Germline V gene lookup returns CDR1 SGHTA and CDR2 FQGNSA.

The V and J genes are TRBV7-2 and TRBJ2-1, with 7 bases aligning to TRBD2. The specimen was blood. The clonotype originates from a woman between 18 and 29 years old in good health. The CDR3: CASRAGVGYNEQFF. CDR3 bases: TGTGCCAGCAGGGCGGGAGTCGGCTACAATGAGCAGTTCTTC. Full variable domain (outside the CDR3, taken from reference TRBV7-2 and TRBJ2-1): GAGVSQSPSNKVTEKGKDVELRCDPISGHTALYWYRQSLGQGLEFLIYFQGNSAPDKSGLPSDRFSAERTGGSVSTLTIQRTQQEDSAVYLCASRAGVGYNEQFFGPGTRLTVL.